These 18 T cell receptor beta chains came from one sample sequenced in a study of T cell changes during pregnancy in multiple sclerosis. The protocol was immunoSEQ multiplex PCR, while the TCRdb copy is restricted to in-frame clones and leaves out a portion. The sample shows about 110,000 clones, roughly 90% of them seen only once. The material was peripheral blood, obtained after pregnancy. The receptors were sampled from a female donor with multiple sclerosis, enrolled in a pregnancy study.

The rearrangement uses TRBV4-1 and TRBJ1-6, with 8 nucleotides matching TRBD1. Germline V lookup: CDR1 MGHRA, CDR2 YSYEKL. The V segment lost 0 bases and the J segment 8 bases; nucleotides outside the gene matches: 12. The CDR3 consists of 18 residues. CDR3 sequence (DNA): TGCGCCAGCAGCCAAGATTGGTTATCAGGGACAGGACATTCACCCCTCCACTTT. It codes for CASSQDWLSGTGHSPLHF.

The chain is built from TRBV13 and TRBJ1-2, with a possible D match to TRBD1 (5 bases). The V end was cut by 6 bases, the J end by 3 bases, with 14 bases between. Germline CDR1 and CDR2: PRHDT and FYEKMQ (reference sequence). The CDR3 consists of 14 residues. Here the CDR3 DNA reads TGTGCCAGCAGACTAAAGGGGTTGCACTATGGCTACACCTTC. Its protein is CASRLKGLHYGYTF.

The chain joins TRBV7-8 to TRBJ2-1, with TRBD1 as a possible D gene (6 bases). Trimming shortened V by 1 base and J by 12 bases, and 13 bases separated the two germline ends. The V gene's germline CDR1 is SGHVS and CDR2 FQNEAQ. This CDR3 has 13 residues. The CDR3 nucleotides read TGTGCCAGCAGCTTAGATGGGGGCCAGCGGCAGTTCTTC. Protein: CASSLDGGQRQFF.

CDR3 nucleotides: TGCGCCAGCAGCCAAGTAGACTTATTCTCCTATAATTCACCCCTCCACTTT. Protein: CASSQVDLFSYNSPLHF. The V and J genes are TRBV4-1 and TRBJ1-6, with D unclear. V lost 1 base to trimming and J lost 0 bases, with 10 bases between them. CDR3 length equals 17 residues. Germline lookup yields CDR1 MGHRA and CDR2 YSYEKL.

The chain uses TRBV7-3 and TRBJ1-2; D gene ambiguous. Germline V gene data show CDR1 as SGHTA and CDR2 as FQGTGA. V lost 5 bases and J 2 bases, leaving 9 bases between the germline ends. CDR3 length: 13 residues. The CDR3 nucleotides read TGTGCCAGCAGCCTCGGCGGGAACTATGGCTACACCTTC. It encodes CASSLGGNYGYTF.

For the CDR3, the DNA is TGTGCCAGCGCGCACAGTGCTCCCCTGACTGAAGCTTTCTTT. Translation gives CASAHSAPLTEAFF. The chain is built from TRBV2 and TRBJ1-1; D is unresolved. Trimming took off 8 bases at V and 5 bases at J, with 18 bases between the two ends. The CDR3 is 14 residues long. Per the germline V gene, CDR1 is SNHLY and CDR2 is FYNNEI.

This sequence joins TRBV6-1 and TRBJ2-3; no clear D. The CDR3 is 15 amino acids. Germline CDR1 reads MNHNS; CDR2 reads SASEGT. The V gene lost 6 bases and the J gene lost 0 bases, with 13 bases spanning the gap. This CDR3 reads CASRPQRSSTDTQYF. The CDR3 bases are TGTGCCAGCAGACCACAGAGATCTAGCACAGATACGCAGTATTTT.

The chain joins TRBV18 to TRBJ1-1, with 11 bases matching TRBD1. The CDR3 has 18 residues. The germline CDR1 and CDR2 sequences are KGHSH and LQKENI. J gave up 6 bases and V 3 bases, and 15 bases lay outside the gene matches. The CDR3 is CASSPAGTGGNFEAEAFF. Here the CDR3 DNA reads TGTGCCAGCTCACCCGCCGGGACAGGGGGGAATTTTGAGGCTGAAGCTTTCTTT.

This clone has only a few counts. V is TRBV7-9 and J is TRBJ2-7, with 7 nucleotides matching TRBD2. The CDR3 loop spans 13 amino acids. Trimming removed 5 bases from V and 6 bases from J; junction bases left unmatched: 7. The germline V gene has CDR1 SEHNR and CDR2 FQNEAQ (reference sequence). The CDR3 nucleotides are TGTGCCAGCAGCCCCATCCCGGGGGGCGAGCAGTACTTC. Its protein is CASSPIPGGEQYF.

The chain uses TRBV2 and TRBJ2-1, with 15 bases matching TRBD2. The CDR3 extends over 16 amino acids. The J segment lost 2 bases and the V segment lost 5 bases, leaving 1 base of the junction unmatched. Germline V gene lookup returns CDR1 SNHLY and CDR2 FYNNEI. CDR3 in amino acids: CASSRTSGRAYNEQFF. CDR3 sequence (DNA): TGTGCCAGCAGTAGGACTAGCGGGAGGGCCTACAATGAGCAGTTCTTC. Full variable domain (outside the CDR3, taken from reference TRBV2 and TRBJ2-1): EPEVTQTPSHQVTQMGQEVILRCVPISNHLYFYWYRQILGQKVEFLVSFYNNEISEKSEIFDDQFSVERPDGSNFTLKIRSTKLEDSAMYFCASSRTSGRAYNEQFFGPGTRLTVL.

This chain links TRBV6-5 with TRBJ2-1; perhaps TRBD2 as D (6 bases). This CDR3 contains 16 residues. The V gene lost 0 bases and the J gene lost 2 bases, with 11 bases spanning the gap. From germline, CDR1 is MNHEY and CDR2 SVGAGI. The CDR3 region is CASSYSGRLAYNEQFF. The CDR3 bases are TGTGCCAGCAGTTACTCGGGACGACTAGCCTACAATGAGCAGTTCTTC.

This rearrangement joins TRBV30 to TRBJ1-2, with 8 bases that match TRBD1. CDR3 length equals 15 residues. Germline loops: CDR1 GTSNPN, CDR2 SVGIG (reference sequence). J gave up 0 bases and V 2 bases, and 5 bases lay outside the gene matches. For the CDR3, the DNA is TGTGCCTGGAGTCCCGGACAGGGAGCTAACTATGGCTACACCTTC. This translates into CAWSPGQGANYGYTF.

This rearrangement joins TRBV30 to TRBJ2-1; tentatively, D is TRBD2 (6 bases). CDR1 is GTSNPN and CDR2 is SVGIG in the germline V gene (reference sequence). The CDR3 loop spans 14 amino acids. Trimming took off 5 bases at V and 10 bases at J, with 21 bases between the two ends. The CDR3 region is CAWYGTGIRKEQFF. CDR3 nucleotide sequence: TGTGCCTGGTACGGGACTGGGATCCGCAAAGAGCAGTTCTTC.

The gene calls are TRBV28 and TRBJ2-7, with D possibly matching TRBD2 (5 bases). Germline CDR1 reads MDHEN; CDR2 reads SYDVKM. CDR3 size: 14 residues. V was trimmed by 5 bases and J by 3 bases, leaving 14 bases between them. CDR3 bases: TGTGCCAGCAGTGCACCCCACGAGGGCTACGAGCAGTACTTC. Protein: CASSAPHEGYEQYF.

The CDR3 coding sequence is TGTGCCAGCAGCTTCAGACAGGGAGGCAATGAGCAGTTCTTC. This sequence encodes CASSFRQGGNEQFF. This chain joins TRBV2 and TRBJ2-1; a possible D gene is TRBD1 (7 bases). V was trimmed by 6 bases and J by 6 bases, leaving 15 bases between them. The CDR3 is made up of 14 amino acids. In germline, CDR1 is SNHLY, CDR2 FYNNEI. The full variable domain, rest sourced from reference TRBV2 and TRBJ2-1, is EPEVTQTPSHQVTQMGQEVILRCVPISNHLYFYWYRQILGQKVEFLVSFYNNEISEKSEIFDDQFSVERPDGSNFTLKIRSTKLEDSAMYFCASSFRQGGNEQFFGPGTRLTVL.

The V and J genes are TRBV28 and TRBJ2-5; 8 bases line up with TRBD2. The CDR3 extends over 15 amino acids. Germline-derived CDR1 and CDR2 are MDHEN and SYDVKM. V shed 3 bases, J shed 4 bases, and the junction held 7 bases outside the gene matches. CDR3 amino acids: CASSLGLGSRETQYF. The CDR3 DNA follows: TGTGCCAGCAGTTTGGGACTAGGGTCCAGAGAGACCCAGTACTTC.

The chain has TRBV7-3 and TRBJ2-5, with 12 bases fitting TRBD2. Germline V lookup: CDR1 SGHTA, CDR2 FQGTGA. J gave up 4 bases and V 4 bases, and 4 bases lay outside the gene matches. This CDR3 has 15 amino acids. CDR3 nucleotides: TGTGCCAGCAGCTCTAGCGGGGGGGCGTTAGAGACCCAGTACTTC. This sequence encodes CASSSSGGALETQYF.

The chain employs TRBV2 and TRBJ2-1; maybe TRBD1 (6 bases). This CDR3 comprises 15 residues. Germline CDR1 reads SNHLY; CDR2 reads FYNNEI. Trimming shortened V by 7 bases and J by 0 bases, and 13 bases separated the two germline ends. The DNA for the CDR3 is TGTGCCAGCACGATCGAGGACAGCTCCTACAATGAGCAGTTCTTC. Amino acids: CASTIEDSSYNEQFF.